Below, 30 T cell receptor beta chains from the same sample are listed, as sequenced in a study of CD8 T cells in Susac syndrome. Random hexamers were used to reverse transcribe the RNA input (about 0.5 to 1 ug). One entry per CDR3 protein results from TCRdb running MiXCR on the immunoSEQ multiplex PCR reads. The table records some 90,000 distinct CDR3 sequences, around 93% of them present only once. What was sequenced was CD8+ T cells from PBMCs. Receptors originate from a human donor in good health.

This chain uses TRBV13 with TRBJ2-7; 11 bases fit TRBD1. The trim removed 4 bases at V and 2 bases at J, leaving 1 base unmatched. Germline-derived CDR1 and CDR2 are PRHDT and FYEKMQ (reference sequence). This CDR3 spans 14 amino acids. The DNA of the CDR3 is TGTGCCAGCAGCTGGACAGGGGGCACCTACGAGCAGTACTTC. This codes for CASSWTGGTYEQYF.

The table lists this clonotype with a few counts. The genes are TRBV9 and TRBJ2-7, with no clear D. Germline V gene lookup returns CDR1 SGDLS and CDR2 YYNGEE. CDR3 length equals 13 residues. Between the trimmed V and J ends, which lost 4 bases and 2 bases, there was a span of 10 bases. The CDR3 sequence: CASSSGGPYEQYF. CDR3 bases: TGTGCCAGCAGCTCGGGCGGCCCCTACGAGCAGTACTTC.

The sample holds a few counts of this clonotype. This chain links TRBV4-1 with TRBJ2-7; D unclear. The CDR3 runs to 13 residues. The germline V and J ends were trimmed by 4 bases and 0 bases, with 7 bases remaining between them. The germline gives CDR1 MGHRA, CDR2 YSYEKL. The CDR3 region has the DNA TGCGCCAGCAGCCTAGTCCTCTCCTACGAGCAGTACTTC. Its translation: CASSLVLSYEQYF.

This chain joins TRBV29-1 and TRBJ2-2; D is tentatively TRBD1 or TRBD2 (6 bases each). V lost 5 bases to trimming and J lost 5 bases, with 12 bases between them. Germline CDR1 reads SQVTM; CDR2 reads ANQGSEA. CDR3 length: 13 amino acids. The CDR3 reads CSVPGARTGELFF. CDR3 nucleotides: TGCAGCGTTCCGGGGGCGCGTACCGGGGAGCTGTTTTTT.

By proportion, this clonotype is medium-sized (0.01 to 0.1%). The chain links TRBV29-1 to TRBJ2-2; no clear D. The CDR3 runs 13 residues. Germline V gene lookup returns CDR1 SQVTM and CDR2 ANQGSEA. Trimming left V 4 bases short and J 1 base short, with 7 bases between. The CDR3 reads CSVGGGNTGELFF. The CDR3 nucleotides are TGCAGCGTTGGTGGTGGGAACACCGGGGAGCTGTTTTTT.

This chain uses TRBV27 with TRBJ1-3, with 9 bases fitting TRBD1. V lost 2 bases and J lost 0; bases outside the gene matches: 2. Germline V gene sequence: CDR1 MNHEY, CDR2 SMNVEV (reference sequence). The CDR3 is 16 residues long. The CDR3 DNA reads TGTGCCAGCAGTTTAACGACAGGGGGCTCTGGAAACACCATATATTTT. Protein product: CASSLTTGGSGNTIYF.

The CDR3 DNA reads TGTGCCAGCAGTTTAGGGTCAGGGGCAGAAGCTTTCTTT. It codes for CASSLGSGAEAFF. The chain uses TRBV6-5 and TRBJ1-1; tentative D call: TRBD1 (6 bases). The CDR3 sequence is 13 residues long. The V end lost 4 bases, the J end lost 8 bases, and 14 bases lay between the germline ends. Germline V CDR1 and CDR2: MNHEY, SVGAGI.

The chain uses TRBV28 and TRBJ1-1; D gene uncertain. V was shortened by 1 base and J by 6 bases, with 3 bases between the two germline ends. Germline CDR1 MDHEN, CDR2 SYDVKM. This CDR3 comprises 11 residues. As DNA, the CDR3 is TGTGCCAGCAGTTTATATCCTGAAGCTTTCTTT. Translated, it gives CASSLYPEAFF.

This sequence joins TRBV14 and TRBJ1-2; 7 bases map to TRBD1. From germline, CDR1 is SGHDN and CDR2 FVKESK. J was trimmed by 6 bases and V by 8 bases; bases with no gene match: 15. The CDR3 spans 15 residues. This chain's CDR3 is CASRRTGETIHGYTF. The CDR3 DNA follows: TGTGCCAGCCGCCGCACAGGGGAAACGATTCATGGCTACACCTTC.

The chain uses TRBV24-1 and TRBJ2-2; no clear D. Germline loops: CDR1 KGHDR, CDR2 SFDVKD. Trimming stripped 1 base from V and 6 bases from J, with 11 bases between. This CDR3 is 15 amino acids long. As DNA, the CDR3 is TGTGCCACCAGTGATTTTCATTTGGTCCCCGGGGAGCTGTTTTTT. This codes for CATSDFHLVPGELFF.

CDR3 in DNA: TGTGCCAGCAGACCCAGACAGGGGCCCTCCTACGAGCAGTACTTC. Translating it yields CASRPRQGPSYEQYF. V usage is TRBV2 and J usage is TRBJ2-7; TRBD1 agrees at 8 bases. CDR1 is SNHLY, CDR2 FYNNEI, per germline. This CDR3 has 15 amino acids. The junction had 7 bases not matched to a gene; V was cut back by 6 bases and J by 0 bases.

The V and J genes are TRBV9 and TRBJ2-4, with D tentatively TRBD1 or TRBD2 (6 bases each). The CDR3 totals 14 residues. Germline lookup yields CDR1 SGDLS and CDR2 YYNGEE. V was clipped by 6 bases and J by 3 bases, with 13 bases between them. The CDR3 nucleotides read TGTGCCAGCACCCCAGGAGGGGGCAAAAACATTCAGTACTTC. Translation: CASTPGGGKNIQYF.

The rearrangement uses TRBV10-3 and TRBJ2-1; D assignment may be TRBD1 or TRBD2 (6 bases each). The CDR3 is 16 amino acids. In germline, CDR1 is ENHRY, CDR2 SYGVKD. V was pared by 2 bases and J by 6 bases, with 17 bases between. Here the CDR3 DNA reads TGTGCCATCAGTGAGCCCCTCGGGGGCGCCGGCAATGAGCAGTTCTTC. Encoded protein: CAISEPLGGAGNEQFF.

The V call is TRBV5-4, the J call TRBJ1-2, with D perhaps matching TRBD1 (5 bases). The CDR3 totals 14 residues. Trimming left V 3 bases short and J 4 bases short, with 13 bases between. Germline V gives CDR1 SGHNT, CDR2 YYREEE (reference sequence). In DNA form, the CDR3 reads TGTGCCAGCAGCTCCGGGGGAGCGAGCTATGGCTACACCTTC. It yields the protein CASSSGGASYGYTF. The full variable domain, completed using reference TRBV5-4 and TRBJ1-2, is ETGVTQSPTHLIKTRGQQVTLRCSSQSGHNTVSWYQQALGQGPQFIFQYYREEENGRGNFPPRFSGLQFPNYSSELNVNALELDDSALYLCASSSGGASYGYTFGSGTRLTVV.

The rearrangement joins TRBV4-1 to TRBJ2-2; 8 positions agree with TRBD1. This CDR3 has 15 residues. With V trimmed by 5 bases and J by 2 bases, 4 bases remained unmatched. Germline CDR1 reads MGHRA; CDR2 reads YSYEKL. The CDR3 is CASSRQGRNTGELFF. The CDR3 bases are TGCGCCAGCAGCAGACAGGGGCGAAACACCGGGGAGCTGTTTTTT.

The chain couples TRBV2 to TRBJ1-5; TRBD1 agrees at 7 bases. This CDR3 is 15 amino acids long. Germline V gene lookup returns CDR1 SNHLY and CDR2 FYNNEI. The V gene end was trimmed by 6 bases and the J gene end by 4 bases; junction bases not matched to a gene: 9. Here the CDR3 DNA reads TGTGCCAGCAGCCTAAGGACAGGAGGGAATCAGCCCCAGCATTTT. Its protein is CASSLRTGGNQPQHF.

The J gene is TRBJ1-6, the V gene TRBV6-5; weak D call: TRBD1 (5 bases). CDR1 is MNHEY and CDR2 is SVGAGI in the germline V gene. The CDR3 consists of 13 residues. V was pared by 2 bases and J by 8 bases, with 7 bases between. CDR3 sequence: CASSYRGYSPLHF. CDR3 DNA: TGTGCCAGCAGTTACAGGGGATATTCACCCCTCCACTTT.

The V gene is TRBV18, the J gene TRBJ2-3; possibly TRBD1 for D (9 bases). Germline values: CDR1 KGHSH, CDR2 LQKENI. This CDR3 is 16 amino acids long. V was shortened by 2 bases and J by 4 bases, with 16 bases between the two germline ends. The CDR3 protein is CASSPSGGQGADTQYF. The CDR3 DNA is TGTGCCAGCTCACCAAGCGGGGGACAGGGCGCAGATACGCAGTATTTT. Complete variable domain (other parts from reference TRBV18 and TRBJ2-3): NAGVMQNPRHLVRRRGQEARLRCSPMKGHSHVYWYRQLPEEGLKFMVYLQKENIIDESGMPKERFSAEFPKEGPSILRIQQVVRGDSAAYFCASSPSGGQGADTQYFGPGTRLTVL.

The chain joins TRBV29-1 to TRBJ2-3, with D unresolved. Trimming pared 7 bases from V and 15 bases from J, leaving 20 bases between. Germline V gene sequence: CDR1 SQVTM, CDR2 ANQGSEA. The CDR3 length is 11 residues. The DNA for the CDR3 is TGCAGCGCACTCACCGGAGTATCGGACTATTTT. It codes for CSALTGVSDYF.

The chain is built from TRBV11-2 and TRBJ1-4, with 7 bases identical to TRBD1. CDR1 is SGHAT and CDR2 is FQNNGV in the germline V gene. The length of the CDR3 is 11 residues. V lost 5 bases to trimming and J lost 12 bases; unmatched junction nucleotides: 3. As DNA, the CDR3 is TGTGCCAGCAGCGACAGGGTGGAACTGTTTTTT. Translating it yields CASSDRVELFF.

The genes are TRBV20-1 and TRBJ2-5; 8 bases map to TRBD2. V trimming: 3 bases; J trimming: 4 bases; junction bases outside the gene matches: 4. Germline CDR1 and CDR2: DFQATT and SNEGSKA (reference sequence). This CDR3 is built from 13 residues. The CDR3 DNA is TGCAGTGCTAGCGGGGGGGCCCCAGAGACCCAGTACTTC. It translates to CSASGGAPETQYF.

J is TRBJ1-2 and V is TRBV2; 9 bases agree with TRBD1. The CDR3 length is 16 residues. V was clipped by 2 bases and J by 6 bases; unmatched bases: 10. Germline V gene sequence: CDR1 SNHLY, CDR2 FYNNEI. This CDR3 reads CASSETPYRGQDGYTF. DNA for the CDR3: TGTGCCAGCAGTGAAACCCCATACAGGGGGCAAGATGGCTACACCTTC.

The rearrangement links TRBV6-2 or TRBV6-3 to TRBJ1-1; weak D call: TRBD1 (6 bases). The CDR3 is 14 amino acids. Germline CDR1 reads MNHEY; CDR2 reads SVGEGT. V dropped 6 bases and J dropped 5 bases, with 16 bases sitting between them. CDR3 sequence reads: CASSNWGAGTEAFF. CDR3 in DNA: TGTGCCAGCAGCAACTGGGGGGCAGGTACTGAAGCTTTCTTT.

The rearrangement links TRBV2 to TRBJ2-7; 9 bases align to TRBD1. The CDR3 is made up of 13 amino acids. J lost 0 bases, V lost 10 bases, and 4 bases had no gene match. Germline assignment: CDR1 SNHLY and CDR2 FYNNEI. As DNA, the CDR3 is TGTGCCATCAGGACAGGGGTCTCCTACGAGCAGTACTTC. This codes for CAIRTGVSYEQYF. The full variable domain, with the rest looked up from reference TRBV2 and TRBJ2-7, is EPEVTQTPSHQVTQMGQEVILRCVPISNHLYFYWYRQILGQKVEFLVSFYNNEISEKSEIFDDQFSVERPDGSNFTLKIRSTKLEDSAMYFCAIRTGVSYEQYFGPGTRLTVT.

J is TRBJ2-1 and V is TRBV29-1; 8 bases fit TRBD2. The CDR3 covers 18 residues. CDR1 SQVTM and CDR2 ANQGSEA come from the germline V gene. V shed 1 base and J 6 bases; nucleotides not matched to a gene: 17. CDR3 nucleotide sequence: TGCAGCGTTGAAGGTGTGGGAGCCGGGGGGGTCTTTCCCAATGAGCAGTTCTTC. Translated, it gives CSVEGVGAGGVFPNEQFF.

The rearrangement joins TRBV27 to TRBJ2-3; D possibly corresponds to TRBD2 (6 bases). CDR1 and CDR2 (germline): MNHEY, SMNVEV (reference sequence). The CDR3 has 16 residues. V lost 5 bases, J lost 1 base, and 16 bases lay in between. The CDR3 sequence: CASSTTLALGTDTQYF. The CDR3 DNA follows: TGTGCCAGCAGTACCACCCTAGCGCTCGGCACAGATACGCAGTATTTT.

V usage is TRBV11-1 and J usage is TRBJ2-7; D unclear. The CDR3 spans 13 residues. Germline CDR1 reads SGHAT; CDR2 reads FQDESV (reference sequence). V was cut by 3 bases and J by 2 bases, with 8 bases left in between. CDR3 coding DNA: TGTGCCAGCAGCTTCGGCCAAGCCTACGAGCAGTACTTC. This gives the protein CASSFGQAYEQYF.

The rearrangement links TRBV5-1 to TRBJ1-4; D unclear. This CDR3 region has 16 residues. The V and J ends lost 0 bases and 5 bases respectively, with 14 bases between them. Germline V gene sequence: CDR1 SGHRS, CDR2 YFSETQ. CDR3 amino acids: CASSLALVGPNEKLFF. In DNA, the CDR3 is TGCGCCAGCAGCTTGGCCCTCGTAGGGCCAAATGAAAAACTGTTTTTT.

This chain joins TRBV4-1 and TRBJ2-2, with D possibly TRBD2 on 6 matching bases. Trimming took off 0 bases at V and 4 bases at J, with 15 bases between the two ends. This CDR3 spans 17 amino acids. The germline V gene encodes CDR1 MGHRA and CDR2 YSYEKL. The CDR3: CASSQDIERALTGELFF. The CDR3 DNA reads TGCGCCAGCAGCCAAGATATCGAGCGGGCTCTCACCGGGGAGCTGTTTTTT.

The V call is TRBV3-1, the J call TRBJ2-5; D call uncertain. V lost 1 base and J 5 bases, leaving 14 bases between the germline ends. CDR1 and CDR2 (germline): LGHDT, YNNKEL (reference sequence). The CDR3 is 15 amino acids. This chain's CDR3 is CASSQVGLVGETQYF. The CDR3 bases are TGTGCCAGCAGCCAAGTCGGGCTAGTCGGGGAGACCCAGTACTTC.